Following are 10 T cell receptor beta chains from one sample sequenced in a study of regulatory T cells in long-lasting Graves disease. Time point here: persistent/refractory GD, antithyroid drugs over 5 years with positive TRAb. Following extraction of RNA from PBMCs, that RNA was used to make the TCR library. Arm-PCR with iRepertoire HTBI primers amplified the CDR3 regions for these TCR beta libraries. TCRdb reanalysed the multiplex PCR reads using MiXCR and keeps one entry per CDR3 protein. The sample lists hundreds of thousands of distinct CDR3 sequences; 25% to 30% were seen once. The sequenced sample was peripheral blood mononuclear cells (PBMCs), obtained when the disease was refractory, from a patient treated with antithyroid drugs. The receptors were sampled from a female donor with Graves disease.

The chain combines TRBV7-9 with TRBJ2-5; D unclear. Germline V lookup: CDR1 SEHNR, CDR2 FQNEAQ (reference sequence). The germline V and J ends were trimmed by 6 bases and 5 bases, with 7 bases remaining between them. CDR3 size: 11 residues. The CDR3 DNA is TGTGCCAGCAGAAACTGGGAGACCCAGTACTTC. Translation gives CASRNWETQYF.

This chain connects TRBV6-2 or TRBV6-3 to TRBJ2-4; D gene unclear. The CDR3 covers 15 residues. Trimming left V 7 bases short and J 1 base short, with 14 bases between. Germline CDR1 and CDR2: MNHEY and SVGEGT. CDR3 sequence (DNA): TGTGCCAGCACCGGAACTCGTGGGGCCAAAAACATTCAGTACTTC. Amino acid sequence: CASTGTRGAKNIQYF.

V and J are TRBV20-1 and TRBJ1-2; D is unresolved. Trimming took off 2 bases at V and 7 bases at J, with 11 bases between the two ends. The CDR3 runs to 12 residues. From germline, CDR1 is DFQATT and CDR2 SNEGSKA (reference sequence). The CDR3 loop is CSARHIRFGYTF. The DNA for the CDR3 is TGCAGTGCTAGACATATCCGGTTTGGCTACACCTTC.

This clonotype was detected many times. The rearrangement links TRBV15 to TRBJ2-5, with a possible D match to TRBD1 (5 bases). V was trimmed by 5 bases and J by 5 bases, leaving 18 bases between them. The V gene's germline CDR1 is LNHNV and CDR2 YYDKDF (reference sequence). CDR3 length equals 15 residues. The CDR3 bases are TGTGCCACCAGCGTCCAGACAGCGCCTCGGGAGACCCAGTACTTC. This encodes CATSVQTAPRETQYF.

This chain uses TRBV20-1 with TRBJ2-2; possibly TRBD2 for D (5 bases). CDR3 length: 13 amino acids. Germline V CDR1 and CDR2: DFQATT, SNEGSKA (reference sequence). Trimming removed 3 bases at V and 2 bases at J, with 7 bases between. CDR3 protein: CSASGVNTGELFF. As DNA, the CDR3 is TGCAGTGCTAGCGGGGTTAACACCGGGGAGCTGTTTTTT.

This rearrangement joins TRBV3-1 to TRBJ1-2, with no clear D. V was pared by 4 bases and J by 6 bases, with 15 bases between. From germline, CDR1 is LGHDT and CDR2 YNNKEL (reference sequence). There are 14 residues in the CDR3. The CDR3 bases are TGTGCCAGCAGCCTGAGATCGGCTTTGGATGGCTACACCTTC. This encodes CASSLRSALDGYTF.

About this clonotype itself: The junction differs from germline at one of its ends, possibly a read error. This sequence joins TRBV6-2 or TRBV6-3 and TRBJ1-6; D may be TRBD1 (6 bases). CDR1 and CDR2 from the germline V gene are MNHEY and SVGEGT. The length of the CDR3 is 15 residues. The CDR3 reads CAVKGGNGYNSSLHF. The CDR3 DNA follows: TGTGCCGTTAAAGGGGGAAATGGCTATAATTCATCCCTCCACTTT.

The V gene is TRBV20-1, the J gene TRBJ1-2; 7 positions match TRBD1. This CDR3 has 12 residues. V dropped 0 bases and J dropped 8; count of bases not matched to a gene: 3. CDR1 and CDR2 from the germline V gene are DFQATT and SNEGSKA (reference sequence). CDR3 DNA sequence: TGCAGTGCTAGAGAACAGGGGCTAGGCTACACCTTC. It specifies CSAREQGLGYTF.

The CDR3: CASSPSGQSYGYTF. The CDR3 region has the DNA TGTGCCAGCTCACCATCGGGACAGTCCTATGGCTACACCTTC. The chain links TRBV18 to TRBJ1-2; 7 bases align to TRBD1. Germline CDR1 reads KGHSH; CDR2 reads LQKENI. This CDR3 is 14 amino acids long. V was pared by 2 bases and J by 4 bases, with 4 bases of the junction left unmatched.

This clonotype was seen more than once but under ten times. The CDR3 loop reads CATSIGTSGSYEQYF. The DNA for the CDR3 is TGTGCCACCAGCATCGGGACTAGCGGGAGCTACGAGCAGTACTTC. The chain links TRBV15 to TRBJ2-7, with 14 bases lining up with TRBD2. The CDR3 extends over 15 amino acids. Per the germline V gene, CDR1 is LNHNV and CDR2 is YYDKDF (reference sequence). V dropped 4 bases and J dropped 3; count of bases not matched to a gene: 2.